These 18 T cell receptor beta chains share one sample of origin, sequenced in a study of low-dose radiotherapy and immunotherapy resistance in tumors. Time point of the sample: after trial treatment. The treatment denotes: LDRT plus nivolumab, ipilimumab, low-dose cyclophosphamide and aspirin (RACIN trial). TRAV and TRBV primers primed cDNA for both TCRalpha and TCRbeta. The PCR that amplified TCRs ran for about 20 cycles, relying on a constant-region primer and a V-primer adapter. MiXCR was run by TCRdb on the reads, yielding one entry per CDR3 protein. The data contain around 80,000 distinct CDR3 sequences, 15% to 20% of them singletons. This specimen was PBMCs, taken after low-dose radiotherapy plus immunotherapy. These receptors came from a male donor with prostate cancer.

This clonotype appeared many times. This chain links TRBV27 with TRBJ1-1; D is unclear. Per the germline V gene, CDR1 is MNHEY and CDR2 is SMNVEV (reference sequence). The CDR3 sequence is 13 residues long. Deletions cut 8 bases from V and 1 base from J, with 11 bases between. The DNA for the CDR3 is TGTGCCAGCCAACTAACAGCGAACACTGAAGCTTTCTTT. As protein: CASQLTANTEAFF.

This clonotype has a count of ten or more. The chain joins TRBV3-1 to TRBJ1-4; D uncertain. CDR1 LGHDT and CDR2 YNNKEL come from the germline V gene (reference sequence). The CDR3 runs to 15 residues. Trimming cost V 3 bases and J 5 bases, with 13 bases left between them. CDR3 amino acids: CASSHRIQWNEKLFF. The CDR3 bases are TGTGCCAGCAGCCATAGGATCCAGTGGAATGAAAAACTGTTTTTT.

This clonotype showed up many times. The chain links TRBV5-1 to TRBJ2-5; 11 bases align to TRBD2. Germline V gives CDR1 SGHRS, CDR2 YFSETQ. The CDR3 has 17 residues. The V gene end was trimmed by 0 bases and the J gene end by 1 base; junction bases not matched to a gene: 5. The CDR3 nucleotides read TGCGCCAGCAGCTTGGGATCCGGGACTAGCGGCCAAGAGACCCAGTACTTC. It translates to CASSLGSGTSGQETQYF.

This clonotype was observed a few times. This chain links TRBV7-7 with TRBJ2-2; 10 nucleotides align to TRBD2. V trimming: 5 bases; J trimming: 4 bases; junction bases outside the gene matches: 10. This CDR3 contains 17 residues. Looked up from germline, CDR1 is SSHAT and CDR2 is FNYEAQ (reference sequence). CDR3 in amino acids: CASSTRLASGSTGELFF. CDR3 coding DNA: TGTGCCAGCAGCACCCGGCTGGCTAGCGGGAGCACCGGGGAGCTGTTTTTT.

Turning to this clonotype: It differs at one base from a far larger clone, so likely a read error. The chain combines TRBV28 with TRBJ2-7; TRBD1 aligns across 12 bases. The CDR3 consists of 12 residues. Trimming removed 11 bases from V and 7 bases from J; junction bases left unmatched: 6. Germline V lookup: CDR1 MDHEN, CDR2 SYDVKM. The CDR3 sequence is CAWGQGANEQYF. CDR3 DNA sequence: TGTGCCTGGGGACAGGGGGCAAATGAGCAGTACTTC.

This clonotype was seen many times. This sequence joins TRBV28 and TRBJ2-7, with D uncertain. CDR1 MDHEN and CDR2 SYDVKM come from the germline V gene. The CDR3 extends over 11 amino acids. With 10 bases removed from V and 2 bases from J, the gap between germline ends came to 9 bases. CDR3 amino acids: CAIITAYEQYF. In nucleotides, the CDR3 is TGTGCCATCATCACGGCCTACGAGCAGTACTTC.

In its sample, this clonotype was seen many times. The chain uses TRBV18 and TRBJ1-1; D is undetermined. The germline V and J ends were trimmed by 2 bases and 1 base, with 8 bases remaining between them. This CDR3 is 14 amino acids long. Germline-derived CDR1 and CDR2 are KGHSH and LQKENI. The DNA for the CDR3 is TGTGCCAGCTCACCAAGGGTGGCGAACACTGAAGCTTTCTTT. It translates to CASSPRVANTEAFF. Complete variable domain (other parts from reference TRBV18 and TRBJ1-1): NAGVMQNPRHLVRRRGQEARLRCSPMKGHSHVYWYRQLPEEGLKFMVYLQKENIIDESGMPKERFSAEFPKEGPSILRIQQVVRGDSAAYFCASSPRVANTEAFFGQGTRLTVV.

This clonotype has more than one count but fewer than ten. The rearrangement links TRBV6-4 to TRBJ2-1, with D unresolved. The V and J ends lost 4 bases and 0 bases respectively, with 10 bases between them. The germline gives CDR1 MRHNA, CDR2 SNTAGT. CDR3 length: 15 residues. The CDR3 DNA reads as TGTGCCAGCAGTGTAGATCCGGGCTCCTACAATGAGCAGTTCTTC. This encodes CASSVDPGSYNEQFF.

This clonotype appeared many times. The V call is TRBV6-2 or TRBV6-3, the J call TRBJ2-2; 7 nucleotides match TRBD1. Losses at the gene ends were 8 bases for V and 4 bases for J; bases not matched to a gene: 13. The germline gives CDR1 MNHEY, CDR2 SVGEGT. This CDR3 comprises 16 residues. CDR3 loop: CASQARGGETTGELFF. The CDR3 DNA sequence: TGTGCCAGCCAGGCGAGAGGGGGCGAGACCACCGGGGAGCTGTTTTTT.

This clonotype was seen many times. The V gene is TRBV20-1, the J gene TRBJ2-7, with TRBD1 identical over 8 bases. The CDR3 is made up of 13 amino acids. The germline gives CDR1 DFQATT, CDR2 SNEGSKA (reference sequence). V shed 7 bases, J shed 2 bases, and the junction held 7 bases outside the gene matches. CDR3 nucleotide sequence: TGCAGTGTTGTGTCAGGGGGCACCTACGAGCAGTACTTC. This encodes CSVVSGGTYEQYF.

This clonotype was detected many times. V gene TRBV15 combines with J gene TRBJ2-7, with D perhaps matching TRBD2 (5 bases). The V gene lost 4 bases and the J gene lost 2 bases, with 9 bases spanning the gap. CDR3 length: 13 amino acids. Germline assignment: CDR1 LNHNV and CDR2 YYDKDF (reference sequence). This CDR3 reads CATSKRPTYEQYF. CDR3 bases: TGTGCCACCAGCAAGCGGCCCACCTACGAGCAGTACTTC.

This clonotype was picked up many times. The CDR3 DNA reads TGCGCCAGCAGCCAGTCGACAGGAAATGGAGGGGGAGCTTTCTTT. It specifies CASSQSTGNGGGAFF. The chain has TRBV5-1 and TRBJ1-1; a possible D gene is TRBD1 (6 bases). The V gene lost 4 bases and the J gene lost 10 bases, with 23 bases spanning the gap. Germline V gene data show CDR1 as SGHRS and CDR2 as YFSETQ. This CDR3 is built from 15 residues. Looking up the rest from reference TRBV5-1 and TRBJ1-1 gives the full variable domain: KAGVTQTPRYLIKTRGQQVTLSCSPISGHRSVSWYQQTPGQGLQFLFEYFSETQRNKGNFPGRFSGRQFSNSRSEMNVSTLELGDSALYLCASSQSTGNGGGAFFGQGTRLTVV.

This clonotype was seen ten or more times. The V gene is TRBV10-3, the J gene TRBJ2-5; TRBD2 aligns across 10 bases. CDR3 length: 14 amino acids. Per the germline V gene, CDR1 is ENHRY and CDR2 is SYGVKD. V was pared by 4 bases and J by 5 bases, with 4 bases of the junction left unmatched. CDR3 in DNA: TGTGCCATCAGTGCAGCGGGAGGGCCGGAGACCCAGTACTTC. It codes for CAISAAGGPETQYF.

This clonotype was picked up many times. The CDR3 DNA is TGCAGTGCTAGTCTGGGGGCGGGGGGCTACACCTTC. Translated, it gives CSASLGAGGYTF. The chain combines TRBV20-1 with TRBJ1-2, with a weak D call TRBD1 (6 bases). The germline gives CDR1 DFQATT, CDR2 SNEGSKA (reference sequence). This CDR3 contains 12 residues. Trimming removed 3 bases at V and 8 bases at J, with 13 bases between.

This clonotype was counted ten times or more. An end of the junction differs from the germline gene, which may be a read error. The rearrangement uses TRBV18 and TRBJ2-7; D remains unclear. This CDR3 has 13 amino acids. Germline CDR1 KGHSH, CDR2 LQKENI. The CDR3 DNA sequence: TGCGCCAGCAGCCAAGATAGGTCCTACGAGCAGTACTTC. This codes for CASSQDRSYEQYF.

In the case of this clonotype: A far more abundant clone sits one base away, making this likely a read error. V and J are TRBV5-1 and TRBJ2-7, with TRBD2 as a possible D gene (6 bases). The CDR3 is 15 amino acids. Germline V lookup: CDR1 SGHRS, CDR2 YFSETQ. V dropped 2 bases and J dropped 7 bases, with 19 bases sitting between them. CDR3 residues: CASSFAGRSYNEQYF. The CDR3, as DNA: TGCGCCAGCAGCTTTGCGGGGCGCTCCTACAATGAGCAGTACTTC.

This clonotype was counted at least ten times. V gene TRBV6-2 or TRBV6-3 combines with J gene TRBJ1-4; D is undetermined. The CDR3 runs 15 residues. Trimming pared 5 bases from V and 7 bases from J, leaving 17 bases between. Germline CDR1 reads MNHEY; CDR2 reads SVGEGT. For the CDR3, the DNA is TGTGCCAGCAGTCTTGACCCCGGAGGAGGTGAAAAACTGTTTTTT. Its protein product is CASSLDPGGGEKLFF.

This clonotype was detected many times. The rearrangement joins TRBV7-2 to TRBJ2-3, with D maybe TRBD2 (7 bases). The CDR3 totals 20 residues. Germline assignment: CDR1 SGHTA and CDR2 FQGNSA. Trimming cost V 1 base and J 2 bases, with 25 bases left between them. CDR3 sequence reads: CASSLESRGAVSRVTDTQYF. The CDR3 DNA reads TGTGCCAGCAGCTTAGAGTCTCGGGGGGCGGTATCTCGGGTCACAGATACGCAGTATTTT.